The clone carrying this TCR beta chain was picked up a small number of times. The antigen remains unidentified. These data come from a study of beta chain features in type 1 diabetes. Regarding the study as a whole: Naive, central memory and Treg TCRB repertoires appeared more alike in patients than in healthy donors. There was a moderate but significant shortening of TCRB CDR3s in all four CD4+ subsets of Type 1 diabetes patients.

Germline V gives CDR1 LNHNV, CDR2 YYDKDF (reference sequence). The length of the CDR3 is 13 residues. The junction had 5 bases not matched to a gene; V was cut back by 5 bases and J by 7 bases. A CD45RO/CCR7/CD25/CD127/CD95/CD27 panel sorted naive, central memory, regulatory and stem cell-like memory CD4+ cells. The isolated RNA, all of it, was reverse transcribed, so expressed TCRB transcripts were what got sequenced. The protocol was immunoSEQ multiplex PCR, while the TCRdb copy is restricted to in-frame clones and leaves out a portion. This table holds 970,000 or so clones, roughly 17% found once.

The chain is built from TRBV15 and TRBJ1-2, with 9 bases that match TRBD1. The clonotype comes from a woman under 30 in good health. Sequencing used naive CD4+ T cells from blood. Here the CDR3 reads CATSLRDRVGYTF. The CDR3 DNA reads as TGTGCCACCAGCTTACGGGACAGGGTTGGCTACACCTTC.